These 19 T cell receptor beta chains originate from one sample sequenced in a study of OX40 agonist ivuxolimab in advanced cancers. The library was made by the immunoSEQ multiplex PCR assay. TCRdb limited this immuneACCESS table to in-frame rearrangements with V and J called. A share of clones is missing; checked studies link under half to unresolved V genes, and the rest is unexplained. Recorded for this sample are tens of thousands of clones; around 89% of them occurred a single time. Together, the top ten hold around 0.96% of the sample. The specimen was CD4+ or CD8+ T cells sorted from blood, collected in a trial of the OX40 agonist ivuxolimab. These receptor sequences come from an adult with an advanced solid tumor such as melanoma, head and neck, liver or kidney cancer.

J is TRBJ2-5 and V is TRBV13; 9 bases align to TRBD1. The V gene's germline CDR1 is PRHDT and CDR2 FYEKMQ (reference sequence). This CDR3 region has 15 residues. V lost 4 bases, J lost 5 bases, and 8 bases stayed unmatched. In nucleotides, the CDR3 is TGTGCCAGCAGCTCCCGACAGGGGGGCAGGGAGACCCAGTACTTC. Translated, it gives CASSSRQGGRETQYF.

The chain uses TRBV29-1 and TRBJ2-2; 8 bases match TRBD2. The CDR3 contains 14 residues. J gave up 4 bases and V 6 bases, and 7 bases lay outside the gene matches. Germline V gives CDR1 SQVTM, CDR2 ANQGSEA. The CDR3 region has the DNA TGCAGCGTAAACGGGGGGGCTGGCACCGGGGAGCTGTTTTTT. Its protein is CSVNGGAGTGELFF.

V is TRBV6-6 and J is TRBJ2-1, with 11 bases matching TRBD2. Trimming removed 7 bases from V and 3 bases from J; junction bases left unmatched: 2. CDR1 is MNHNY, CDR2 SVGAGI, per germline (reference sequence). The CDR3 has 14 residues. For the CDR3, the DNA is TGTGCCAGCAAGGGACTAGCGGACTACAATGAGCAGTTCTTC. It encodes CASKGLADYNEQFF.

This sequence joins TRBV7-8 and TRBJ2-7, with D perhaps given as TRBD1 or TRBD2 (6 bases each). CDR1 SGHVS and CDR2 FQNEAQ come from the germline V gene. Trimming took off 5 bases at V and 5 bases at J, with 13 bases between the two ends. This CDR3 has 13 amino acids. The CDR3 DNA reads TGTGCCAGCAGCGCCGGAAGGGGGGACGAGCAGTACTTC. Amino acid sequence: CASSAGRGDEQYF.

The chain has TRBV15 and TRBJ2-1; D is tentatively TRBD1 or TRBD2 (7 bases each). V was shortened by 5 bases and J by 1 base, with 12 bases between the two germline ends. Germline assignment: CDR1 LNHNV and CDR2 YYDKDF (reference sequence). The CDR3 is 15 residues long. Here the CDR3 reads CATSAGGASYNEQFF. The DNA of the CDR3 is TGTGCCACCAGCGCAGGGGGGGCGTCCTACAATGAGCAGTTCTTC.

This clone was detected only a few times. This chain joins TRBV27 and TRBJ2-1; 9 bases align to TRBD2. The germline V gene encodes CDR1 MNHEY and CDR2 SMNVEV (reference sequence). J was trimmed by 5 bases and V by 2 bases; bases with no gene match: 1. CDR3 length: 14 amino acids. In DNA form, the CDR3 reads TGTGCCAGCAGTTTAGCGGGAGGGGACAATGAGCAGTTCTTC. Translation gives CASSLAGGDNEQFF.

V usage is TRBV18 and J usage is TRBJ1-2; D unresolved. The CDR3 length is 14 residues. Per germline, CDR1 KGHSH and CDR2 LQKENI. V gave up 3 bases and J gave up 7 bases, with 15 bases separating them. Written as DNA, the CDR3 is TGTGCCAGCTCACCGATGGAGAAAAAGGCTGGCTACACCTTC. Amino acids: CASSPMEKKAGYTF.

J is TRBJ2-7 and V is TRBV29-1; D may be TRBD1 (8 bases). The CDR3 extends over 12 amino acids. The V gene lost 4 bases and the J gene lost 6 bases, with 13 bases spanning the gap. CDR1 and CDR2 (germline): SQVTM, ANQGSEA. The CDR3 nucleotides read TGCAGCGTTGCACAGGGGGAGGGCGAGCAGTACTTC. This gives the protein CSVAQGEGEQYF.

The chain joins TRBV14 to TRBJ2-7; D gene ambiguous. The germline gives CDR1 SGHDN, CDR2 FVKESK. This CDR3 comprises 12 residues. Trimming cost V 5 bases and J 2 bases, with 7 bases left between them. The CDR3 loop reads CASSGGAYEQYF. CDR3 nucleotide sequence: TGTGCCAGCAGCGGTGGGGCCTACGAGCAGTACTTC.

This sequence joins TRBV5-1 and TRBJ2-3; D is undetermined. This CDR3 has 15 residues. Germline values: CDR1 SGHRS, CDR2 YFSETQ. The V gene lost 5 bases and the J gene lost 3 bases, with 16 bases spanning the gap. As DNA, the CDR3 is TGCGCCAGCAGTCAAAGGCGGACGGAAACAGATACGCAGTATTTT. It yields the protein CASSQRRTETDTQYF.

V usage is TRBV19 and J usage is TRBJ1-5, with TRBD1 matching 9 bases. Losses at the gene ends were 6 bases for V and 5 bases for J; bases not matched to a gene: 11. The CDR3 is made up of 16 amino acids. Germline CDR1 and CDR2: LNHDA and SQIVND (reference sequence). The CDR3 nucleotides are TGTGCCAGTAGCCCCTTCGGGACAGGGACTGATCAGCCCCAGCATTTT. This gives the protein CASSPFGTGTDQPQHF.

This chain joins TRBV6-5 and TRBJ1-6; D is possibly TRBD1 (5 bases). Between the trimmed V and J ends, which lost 5 bases and 10 bases, there was a span of 18 bases. The germline V gene has CDR1 MNHEY and CDR2 SVGAGI. This CDR3 has 15 amino acids. The CDR3 reads CASSRLEGPVSPLHF. DNA of the CDR3: TGTGCCAGCAGTCGATTGGAGGGGCCGGTCTCACCCCTCCACTTT.

This clone was seen only a few times. This chain uses TRBV5-1 with TRBJ2-5; the D gene could be TRBD1 or TRBD2 (5 bases each). Germline V gene sequence: CDR1 SGHRS, CDR2 YFSETQ. CDR3 length: 13 amino acids. Trimming took off 0 bases at V and 7 bases at J, with 10 bases between the two ends. The CDR3 region is CASSLEVRGTQYF. CDR3 nucleotide sequence: TGCGCCAGCAGCTTGGAAGTGAGGGGGACCCAGTACTTC.

The gene calls are TRBV18 and TRBJ2-7; 12 positions agree with TRBD1. Unmatched junction bases numbered 19, after V lost 5 bases and J lost 2 bases. The length of the CDR3 is 20 residues. Looked up from germline, CDR1 is KGHSH and CDR2 is LQKENI. The CDR3 sequence: CASSSKGDRGPSGVTYEQYF. CDR3 in DNA: TGTGCCAGCTCATCGAAAGGGGACAGGGGGCCCAGCGGGGTTACCTACGAGCAGTACTTC.

This clone has more than one count but fewer than ten. The J gene is TRBJ2-3, the V gene TRBV19; D call uncertain. This CDR3 is 15 amino acids long. Looked up from germline, CDR1 is LNHDA and CDR2 is SQIVND (reference sequence). V dropped 1 base and J dropped 2 bases, with 10 bases sitting between them. The CDR3 reads CASSIAVGFTDTQYF. Written as DNA, the CDR3 is TGTGCCAGTAGTATAGCTGTCGGCTTCACAGATACGCAGTATTTT.

The chain couples TRBV6-6 to TRBJ2-1; TRBD2 matches 8 bases. Germline lookup yields CDR1 MNHNY and CDR2 SVGAGI (reference sequence). CDR3 size: 16 residues. The J segment lost 10 bases and the V segment lost 5 bases, leaving 16 bases of the junction unmatched. DNA for the CDR3: TGTGCCAGCAGTACTCCCTCGGGACTAGGTTTAAACGAGCAGTTCTTC. It specifies CASSTPSGLGLNEQFF.

The rearrangement uses TRBV5-1 and TRBJ2-5; D is ambiguous. Per the germline V gene, CDR1 is SGHRS and CDR2 is YFSETQ. V was trimmed by 2 bases and J by 1 base, leaving 6 bases between them. The CDR3 runs 13 residues. CDR3 sequence (DNA): TGCGCCAGCAGCTTAGGGATCCAAGAGACCCAGTACTTC. It translates to CASSLGIQETQYF.

The V call is TRBV15, the J call TRBJ2-1, with 8 bases lining up with TRBD2. Germline trimming cut 1 base from V and 5 bases from J; bases unmatched to any gene: 10. Germline V gene data show CDR1 as LNHNV and CDR2 as YYDKDF (reference sequence). CDR3 length: 17 amino acids. Here the CDR3 DNA reads TGTGCCACCAGCAGAGGGGTAGGAGCGGGGGCAAACAATGAGCAGTTCTTC. Protein sequence: CATSRGVGAGANNEQFF. Combining the CDR3 with reference TRBV15 and TRBJ2-1 gives the whole variable domain DAMVIQNPRYQVTQFGKPVTLSCSQTLNHNVMYWYQQKSSQAPKLLFHYYDKDFNNEADTPDNFQSRRPNTSFCFLDIRSPGLGDTAMYLCATSRGVGAGANNEQFFGPGTRLTVL.

The chain couples TRBV11-3 to TRBJ2-3; 9 nucleotides agree with TRBD2. With 1 base clipped from V and 6 bases from J, the junction kept 11 bases outside the gene matches. CDR1 and CDR2 (germline): SGHNT, YENEEA. The CDR3 loop spans 17 amino acids. The CDR3 DNA reads as TGTGCCAGCAGCTTAGGCCCCTGGCGGGGGGGCCCGGATACGCAGTATTTT. Translating gives CASSLGPWRGGPDTQYF. Filled out from reference TRBV11-3 and TRBJ2-3, the complete variable domain reads EAGVVQSPRYKIIEKKQPVAFWCNPISGHNTLYWYLQNLGQGPELLIRYENEEAVDDSQLPKDRFSAERLKGVDSTLKIQPAELGDSAVYLCASSLGPWRGGPDTQYFGPGTRLTVL.